This T cell receptor beta chain derives from a study of shared T cell receptors in the human thymus. CDR1 is SGDLS, CDR2 YYNGEE, per germline. The trim removed 6 bases at V and 5 bases at J, leaving 11 bases unmatched. The CDR3 is 16 residues long. Libraries were prepared by immunoSEQ multiplex PCR; TCRdb keeps only in-frame clonotypes and omits some of them. There are 450,000 to 650,000 clones in the sample; approximately 78% occur only once, and more than 0.01% lies in the top ten. In addition, the sample was reused for a study of human thymus T cells. From that study: Related research described strongly overlapping thymic repertoires in unrelated people.

The clonotype comes from a boy younger than two with a congenital heart defect. The rearrangement links TRBV9 to TRBJ2-2; TRBD1 matches at 9 bases. The sequenced material came from thymocytes. The DNA of the CDR3 is TGTGCCAGCAACGCAGAGGACAGGGGTTTAACCGGGGAGCTGTTTTTT. Protein sequence: CASNAEDRGLTGELFF.